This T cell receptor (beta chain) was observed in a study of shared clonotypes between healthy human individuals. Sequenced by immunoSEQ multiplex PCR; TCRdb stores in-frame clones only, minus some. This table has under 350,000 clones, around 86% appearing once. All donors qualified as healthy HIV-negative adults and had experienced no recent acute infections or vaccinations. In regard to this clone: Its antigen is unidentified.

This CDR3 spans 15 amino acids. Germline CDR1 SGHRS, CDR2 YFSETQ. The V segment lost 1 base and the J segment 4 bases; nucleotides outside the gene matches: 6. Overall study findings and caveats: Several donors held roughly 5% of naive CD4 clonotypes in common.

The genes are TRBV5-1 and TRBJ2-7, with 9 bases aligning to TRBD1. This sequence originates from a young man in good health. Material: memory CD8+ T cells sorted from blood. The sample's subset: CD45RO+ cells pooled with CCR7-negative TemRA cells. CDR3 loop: CASSLNTGGYYEQYF. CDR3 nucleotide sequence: TGCGCCAGCAGCTTGAACACAGGGGGCTATTACGAGCAGTACTTC.